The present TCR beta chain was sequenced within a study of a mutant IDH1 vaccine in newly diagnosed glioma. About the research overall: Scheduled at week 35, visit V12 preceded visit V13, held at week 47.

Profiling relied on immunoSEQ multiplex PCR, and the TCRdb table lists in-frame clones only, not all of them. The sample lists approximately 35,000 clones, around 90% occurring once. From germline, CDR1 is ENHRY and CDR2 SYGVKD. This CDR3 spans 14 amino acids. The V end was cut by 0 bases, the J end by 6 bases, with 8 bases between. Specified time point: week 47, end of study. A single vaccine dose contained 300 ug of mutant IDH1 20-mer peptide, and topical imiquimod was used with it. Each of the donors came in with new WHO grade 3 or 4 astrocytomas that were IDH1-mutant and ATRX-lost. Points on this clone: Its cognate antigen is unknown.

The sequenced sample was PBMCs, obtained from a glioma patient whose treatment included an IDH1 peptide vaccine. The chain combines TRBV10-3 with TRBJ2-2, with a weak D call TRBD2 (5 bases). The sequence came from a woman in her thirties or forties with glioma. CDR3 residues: CAISESEGPGELFF. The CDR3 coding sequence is TGTGCCATCAGTGAGTCCGAGGGCCCCGGGGAGCTGTTTTTT.